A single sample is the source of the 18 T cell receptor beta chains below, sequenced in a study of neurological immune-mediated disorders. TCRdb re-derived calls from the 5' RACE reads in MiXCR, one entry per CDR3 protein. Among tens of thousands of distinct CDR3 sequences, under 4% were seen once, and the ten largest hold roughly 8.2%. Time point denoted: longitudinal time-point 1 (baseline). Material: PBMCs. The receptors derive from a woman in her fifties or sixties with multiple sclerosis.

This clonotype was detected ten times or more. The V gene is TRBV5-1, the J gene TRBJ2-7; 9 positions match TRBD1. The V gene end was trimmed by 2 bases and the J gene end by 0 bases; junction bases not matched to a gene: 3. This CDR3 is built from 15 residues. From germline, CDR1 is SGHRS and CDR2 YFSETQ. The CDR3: CASSFATGGSYEQYF. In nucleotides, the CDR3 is TGCGCCAGCAGCTTCGCGACAGGGGGCTCCTACGAGCAGTACTTC.

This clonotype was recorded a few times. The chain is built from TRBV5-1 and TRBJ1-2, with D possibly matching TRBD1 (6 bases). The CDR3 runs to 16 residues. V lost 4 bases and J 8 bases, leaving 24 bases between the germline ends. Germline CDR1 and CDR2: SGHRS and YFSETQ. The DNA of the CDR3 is TGCGCCAGCAGCCTCAAGACAGGAACTAGCAATCAGGGCTACACCTTC. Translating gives CASSLKTGTSNQGYTF. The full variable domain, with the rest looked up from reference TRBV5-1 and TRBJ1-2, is KAGVTQTPRYLIKTRGQQVTLSCSPISGHRSVSWYQQTPGQGLQFLFEYFSETQRNKGNFPGRFSGRQFSNSRSEMNVSTLELGDSALYLCASSLKTGTSNQGYTFGSGTRLTVV.

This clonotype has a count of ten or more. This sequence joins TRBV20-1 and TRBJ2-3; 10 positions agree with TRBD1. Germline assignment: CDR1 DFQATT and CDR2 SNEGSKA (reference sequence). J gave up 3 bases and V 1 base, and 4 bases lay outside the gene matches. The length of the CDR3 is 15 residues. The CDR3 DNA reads TGCAGTGCTAGAGCTGGGGACAGGGGTACAGATACGCAGTATTTT. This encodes CSARAGDRGTDTQYF.

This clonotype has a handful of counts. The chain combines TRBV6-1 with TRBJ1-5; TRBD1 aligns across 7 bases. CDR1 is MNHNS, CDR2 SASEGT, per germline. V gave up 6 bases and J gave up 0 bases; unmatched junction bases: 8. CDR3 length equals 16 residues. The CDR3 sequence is CASSRDRSLSNQPQHF. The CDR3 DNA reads TGTGCCAGCAGCAGGGACAGAAGCCTTAGCAATCAGCCCCAGCATTTT.

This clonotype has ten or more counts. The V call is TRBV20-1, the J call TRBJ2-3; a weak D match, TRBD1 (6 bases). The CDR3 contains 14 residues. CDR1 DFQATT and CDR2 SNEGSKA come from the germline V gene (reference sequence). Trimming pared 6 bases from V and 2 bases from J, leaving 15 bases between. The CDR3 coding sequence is TGCAGTGCGCGACAGGAAAAATTCACAGATACGCAGTATTTT. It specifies CSARQEKFTDTQYF.

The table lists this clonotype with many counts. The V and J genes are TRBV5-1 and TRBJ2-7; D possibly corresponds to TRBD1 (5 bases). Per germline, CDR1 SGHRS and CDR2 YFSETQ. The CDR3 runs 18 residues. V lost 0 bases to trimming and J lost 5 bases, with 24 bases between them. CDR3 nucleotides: TGCGCCAGCAGCTTGGTTAGCAGGGCTTTGACGGACGACGACGAGCAGTACTTC. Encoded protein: CASSLVSRALTDDDEQYF. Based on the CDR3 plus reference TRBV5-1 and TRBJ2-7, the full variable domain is KAGVTQTPRYLIKTRGQQVTLSCSPISGHRSVSWYQQTPGQGLQFLFEYFSETQRNKGNFPGRFSGRQFSNSRSEMNVSTLELGDSALYLCASSLVSRALTDDDEQYFGPGTRLTVT.

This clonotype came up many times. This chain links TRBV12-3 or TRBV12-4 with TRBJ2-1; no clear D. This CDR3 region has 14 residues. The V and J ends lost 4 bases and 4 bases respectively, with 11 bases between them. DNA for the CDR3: TGTGCCAGCAGTTCGTCCTACAGTTACAATGAGCAGTTCTTC. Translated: CASSSSYSYNEQFF.

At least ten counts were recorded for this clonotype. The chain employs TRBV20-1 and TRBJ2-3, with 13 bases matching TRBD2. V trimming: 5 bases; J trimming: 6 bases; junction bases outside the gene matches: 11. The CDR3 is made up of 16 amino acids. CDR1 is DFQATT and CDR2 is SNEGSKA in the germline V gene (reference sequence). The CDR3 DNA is TGCAGTGCTTACGGGACTAGCGGGGAGACTCCGGATACGCAGTATTTT. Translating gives CSAYGTSGETPDTQYF.

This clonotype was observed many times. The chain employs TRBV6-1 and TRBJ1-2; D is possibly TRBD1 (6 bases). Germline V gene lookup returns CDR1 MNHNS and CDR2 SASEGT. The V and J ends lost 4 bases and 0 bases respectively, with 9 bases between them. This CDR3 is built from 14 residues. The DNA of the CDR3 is TGTGCCAGCAGTGCCGGGACAACTAACTATGGCTACACCTTC. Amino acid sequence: CASSAGTTNYGYTF.

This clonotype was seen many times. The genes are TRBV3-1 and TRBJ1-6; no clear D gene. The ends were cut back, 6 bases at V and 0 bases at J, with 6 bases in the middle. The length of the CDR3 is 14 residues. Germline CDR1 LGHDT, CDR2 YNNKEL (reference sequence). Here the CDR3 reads CASSQSSYNSPLHF. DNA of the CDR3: TGTGCCAGCAGTCAAAGCTCCTATAATTCACCCCTCCACTTT.

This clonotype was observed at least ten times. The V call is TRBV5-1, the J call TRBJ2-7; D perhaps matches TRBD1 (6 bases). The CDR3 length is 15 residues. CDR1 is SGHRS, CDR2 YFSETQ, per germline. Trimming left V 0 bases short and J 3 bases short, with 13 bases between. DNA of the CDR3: TGCGCCAGCAGCTTGGCCCCGGGACAAAGCTACGAGCAGTACTTC. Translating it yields CASSLAPGQSYEQYF.

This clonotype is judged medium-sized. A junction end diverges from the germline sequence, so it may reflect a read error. The CDR3 region is CASSLGGNTGELFF. CDR3 bases: TGTGCCAGCAGCTTAGGCGGGAACACCGGGGAGCTGTTTTTT. The rearrangement links TRBV5-1 to TRBJ2-2, with D uncertain. From germline, CDR1 is SGHRS and CDR2 YFSETQ. The CDR3 contains 14 residues.

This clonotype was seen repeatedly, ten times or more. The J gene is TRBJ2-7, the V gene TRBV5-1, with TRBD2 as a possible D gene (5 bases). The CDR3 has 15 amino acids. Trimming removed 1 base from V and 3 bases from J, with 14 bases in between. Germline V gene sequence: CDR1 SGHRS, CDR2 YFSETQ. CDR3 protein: CASSLTTGELYEQYF. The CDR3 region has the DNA TGCGCCAGCAGCTTGACCACCGGGGAACTCTACGAGCAGTACTTC.

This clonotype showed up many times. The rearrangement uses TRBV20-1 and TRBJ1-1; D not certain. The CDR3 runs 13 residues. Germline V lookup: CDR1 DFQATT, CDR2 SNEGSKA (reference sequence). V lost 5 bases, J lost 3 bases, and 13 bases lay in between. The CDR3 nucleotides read TGCAGTGCTCCCGACCGTTGGGACACTGAAGCTTTCTTT. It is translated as CSAPDRWDTEAFF.

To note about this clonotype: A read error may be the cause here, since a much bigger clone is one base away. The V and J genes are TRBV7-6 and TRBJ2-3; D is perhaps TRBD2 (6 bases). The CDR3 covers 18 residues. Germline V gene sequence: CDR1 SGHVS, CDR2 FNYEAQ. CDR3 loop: CASSLEPARDLHTDKQYF. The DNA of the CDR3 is TGTGCCAGCAGCTTAGAGCCAGCCCGGGACTTGCACACAGATAAGCAGTATTTT.

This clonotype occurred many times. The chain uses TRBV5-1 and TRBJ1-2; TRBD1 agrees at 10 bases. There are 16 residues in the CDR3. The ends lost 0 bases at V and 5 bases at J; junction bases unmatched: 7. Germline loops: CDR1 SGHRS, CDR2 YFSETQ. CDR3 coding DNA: TGCGCCAGCAGCTTGGCGTTAGGGACAGGGGATTATGGCTACACCTTC. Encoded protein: CASSLALGTGDYGYTF.

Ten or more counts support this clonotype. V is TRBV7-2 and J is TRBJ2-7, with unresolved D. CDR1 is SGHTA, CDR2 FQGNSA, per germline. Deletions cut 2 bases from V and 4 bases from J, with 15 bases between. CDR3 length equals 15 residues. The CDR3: CASSLYVLAAYEQYF. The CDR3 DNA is TGTGCCAGCAGCTTATATGTTCTCGCGGCTTACGAGCAGTACTTC.

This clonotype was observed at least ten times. The chain's CDR3 is CSARGTGDNEQFF. The DNA of the CDR3 is TGCAGTGCTAGAGGTACAGGGGACAATGAGCAGTTCTTC. The V gene is TRBV20-1, the J gene TRBJ2-1; 7 bases map to TRBD1. CDR1 is DFQATT and CDR2 is SNEGSKA in the germline V gene (reference sequence). The trim removed 1 base at V and 5 bases at J, leaving 2 bases unmatched. The CDR3 covers 13 residues.